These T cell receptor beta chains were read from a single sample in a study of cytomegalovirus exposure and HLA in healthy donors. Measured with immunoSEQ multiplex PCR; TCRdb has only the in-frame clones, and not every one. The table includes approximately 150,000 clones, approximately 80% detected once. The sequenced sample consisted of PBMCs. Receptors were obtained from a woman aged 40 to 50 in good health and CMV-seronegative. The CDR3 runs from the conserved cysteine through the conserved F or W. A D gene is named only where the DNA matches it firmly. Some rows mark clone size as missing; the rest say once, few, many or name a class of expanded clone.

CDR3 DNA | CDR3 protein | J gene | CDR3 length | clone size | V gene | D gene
TGTGCCACCTCGACAGCGGGGAGTACTCGCACAGATACGCAGTATTTT | CATSTAGSTRTDTQYF | TRBJ2-3 | 16 | . | TRBV15 | TRBD2
TGTGCCTGGAGCCCCCAGGGGGATCAGCCCCAGCATTTT | CAWSPQGDQPQHF | TRBJ1-5 | 13 | few | TRBV30 | TRBD1
TGCGCCAGCAGCCAAGATCTCGCTGGCCACTATGGCTACACCTTC | CASSQDLAGHYGYTF | TRBJ1-2 | 15 | . | TRBV4-1 | .
TGTGCCAGCAGCCAGGGACAGGGGGCGCGACAGCCCCAGCATTTT | CASSQGQGARQPQHF | TRBJ1-5 | 15 | . | TRBV6-6 | TRBD1
TGTGCCAGCAGTGAATCGGGGGACAGCCATCGGGGCTACACCTTC | CASSESGDSHRGYTF | TRBJ1-2 | 15 | . | TRBV25-1 | TRBD1
TGTGCCAGCAGCGGACAGGGAGGGGAGTACACTGAAGCTTTCTTT | CASSGQGGEYTEAFF | TRBJ1-1 | 15 | . | TRBV7-2 | TRBD1
TGTGCCAGCAGTTCGGGACAGGGATCCTATGGCTACACCTTC | CASSSGQGSYGYTF | TRBJ1-2 | 14 | . | TRBV6-5 | TRBD1
TGTGCCAGCAGTGACGGGCAGCCCACAGATACGCAGTATTTT | CASSDGQPTDTQYF | TRBJ2-3 | 14 | few | TRBV6-4 | .
TGTGCCATCAGTGATCCCAGGGGGCGCGGATACGAGCAGTACTTC | CAISDPRGRGYEQYF | TRBJ2-7 | 15 | . | TRBV10-3 | TRBD1
TGCGCCAGCAGCTTGACACAGGGGGCAATGTGGCAGTTCTTC | CASSLTQGAMWQFF | TRBJ2-1 | 14 | few | TRBV5-1 | TRBD1
TGCAGCGTTGAGATTTTTCCGACTAGCGGAGGGTTCTACGAGCAGTACTTC | CSVEIFPTSGGFYEQYF | TRBJ2-7 | 17 | . | TRBV29-1 | TRBD2
TGTGCCAGCAGCTTTAATGGACAGGGGGCGGTCGAGCAGTACTTC | CASSFNGQGAVEQYF | TRBJ2-7 | 15 | . | TRBV7-9 | TRBD1
TGCGCCAGCAGCTTCGGACGCGGACTAGCGGGGGAAGAGACCCAGTACTTC | CASSFGRGLAGEETQYF | TRBJ2-5 | 17 | . | TRBV5-1 | TRBD2
TGTGCCAGCTCACCACAAACAGGCGTTAGCAATCAGCCCCAGCATTTT | CASSPQTGVSNQPQHF | TRBJ1-5 | 16 | . | TRBV18 | .
TGTGCCAGCAGCACCCGACAGGGTTTTAACTATGGCTACACCTTC | CASSTRQGFNYGYTF | TRBJ1-2 | 15 | . | TRBV5-8 | TRBD1
TGCGCCAGCACGGAGGTTGCGAACACCGGGGAGCTGTTTTTT | CASTEVANTGELFF | TRBJ2-2 | 14 | . | TRBV5-1 | .
TGTGCCAGCACACATCCGACAGGGACCTACGAGCAGTACTTC | CASTHPTGTYEQYF | TRBJ2-7 | 14 | . | TRBV27 | TRBD1
TGTGCCAGCTACTTCTACCCAGGTTCTAACTATGGCTACACCTTC | CASYFYPGSNYGYTF | TRBJ1-2 | 15 | . | TRBV6-5 | .
TGTGCCAGCAGCTCCCCAGGATATCAGGATGAAAAACTGTTTTTT | CASSSPGYQDEKLFF | TRBJ1-4 | 15 | . | TRBV5-5 | .
TGTGCCAGCAGCTTAGACAGGCGCTCCTATGGCTACACCTTC | CASSLDRRSYGYTF | TRBJ1-2 | 14 | . | TRBV13 | .
TGCGCCAGCAGCTGGGGGACAACGAACACCGGGGAGCTGTTTTTT | CASSWGTTNTGELFF | TRBJ2-2 | 15 | . | TRBV5-1 | .
TGTGCCAGTAGTATATTGGCGGGGAACACTGAAGCTTTCTTT | CASSILAGNTEAFF | TRBJ1-1 | 14 | . | TRBV19 | .
TGTGCCAGCAGCTTAGGACTAAAAGAGACCCAGTACTTC | CASSLGLKETQYF | TRBJ2-5 | 13 | . | TRBV7-7 | .
TGTGCCAGCAGCTTGGCTCCAGGGGCGGTAGCGGGGGTCAATGAGCAGTTCTTC | CASSLAPGAVAGVNEQFF | TRBJ2-1 | 18 | . | TRBV7-6 | TRBD2
TGTGCCAGCAGCCTCTGGAACACTGAAGCTTTCTTT | CASSLWNTEAFF | TRBJ1-1 | 12 | once | TRBV7-9 | .
TGTGCCAGCAGCTTGGGAGCAACTAATGAAAAACTGTTTTTT | CASSLGATNEKLFF | TRBJ1-4 | 14 | . | TRBV7-9 | .
TGTGCCAGCAGTTACCTGAGCTCCTACGAGCAGTACTTC | CASSYLSSYEQYF | TRBJ2-7 | 13 | . | TRBV6-5 | .
TGTGCCAGCAGCTTTACAGTGTGGACTGAAGCTTTCTTT | CASSFTVWTEAFF | TRBJ1-1 | 13 | . | TRBV5-8 | .
TGTGCCAGCAGCCAAGATCGTGGCCAGCCCCAGCATTTT | CASSQDRGQPQHF | TRBJ1-5 | 13 | . | TRBV4-2 | .